This TCR beta chain was identified during a study of blood T cell repertoires in COVID-19. About the research overall: Samples came from the United States, Italy and Spain, spanning acute and convalescent COVID-19. PBMCs, B-cell-depleted T cells, or T cells were the source of the cDNA or gDNA that made up the material.

CDR3 size: 12 residues. V shed 7 bases and J 2 bases; nucleotides not matched to a gene: 4. The germline V gene has CDR1 GTSNPN and CDR2 SVGIG (reference sequence). Each participant's cohort was designated according to participant-reported clinical history. Data came from immunoSEQ multiplex PCR; TCRdb stores just in-frame clones and leaves some out. In the table there are fewer than 150,000 clones, approximately 80% of which are singletons. The TCR originated in a young woman who had been exposed to COVID-19. The chain combines TRBV30 with TRBJ1-2; 7 nucleotides line up with TRBD1. The material sequenced was PBMCs or T cells enriched from blood (not recorded which). Here the CDR3 reads CASGGQNYGYTF. In nucleotides, the CDR3 is TGTGCCTCGGGGGGACAGAACTATGGCTACACCTTC.